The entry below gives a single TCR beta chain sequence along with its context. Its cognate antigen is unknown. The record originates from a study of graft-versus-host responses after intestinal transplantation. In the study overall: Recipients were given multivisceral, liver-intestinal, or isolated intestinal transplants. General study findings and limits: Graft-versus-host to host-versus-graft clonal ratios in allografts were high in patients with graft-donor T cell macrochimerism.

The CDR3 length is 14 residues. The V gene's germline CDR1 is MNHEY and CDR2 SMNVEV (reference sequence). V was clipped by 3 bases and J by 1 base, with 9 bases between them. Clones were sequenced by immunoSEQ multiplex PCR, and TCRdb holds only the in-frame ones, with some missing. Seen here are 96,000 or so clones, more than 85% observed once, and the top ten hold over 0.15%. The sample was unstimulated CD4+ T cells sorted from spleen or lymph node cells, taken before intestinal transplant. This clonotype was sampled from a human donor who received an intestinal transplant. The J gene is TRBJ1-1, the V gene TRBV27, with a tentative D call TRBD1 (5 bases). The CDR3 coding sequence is TGTGCCAGCAGTTTCCGGGGGAAGAACACTGAAGCTTTCTTT. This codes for CASSFRGKNTEAFF.